The 15 T cell receptor beta chains given below trace back to one sample, sequenced in a study of blood T cell repertoires in COVID-19. Sequencing was performed with immunoSEQ multiplex PCR; in TCRdb, only in-frame clones are kept and a portion is missing. The sample yields about 310,000 clones, about nine tenths seen once. Sequencing used peripheral blood. Source of these receptors: a man between 18 and 35 years old with active or convalescent COVID-19.

This chain joins TRBV3-1 (or the pseudogene TRBV3-2) and TRBJ2-1; 10 bases match TRBD2. V was pared by 3 bases and J by 0 bases, with 8 bases of the junction left unmatched. The CDR3 has 18 residues. CDR1 is LGHDT, CDR2 YNNKEL, per germline (reference sequence). CDR3 protein: CASSHLTSGTSSYNEQFF. DNA for the CDR3: TGTGCCAGCAGCCATCTAACTAGCGGGACGAGCTCCTACAATGAGCAGTTCTTC.

The V and J genes are TRBV11-2 and TRBJ2-7; maybe TRBD2 (6 bases). Trimming took 0 bases from V and 5 from J, leaving 11 bases between them. The V gene's germline CDR1 is SGHAT and CDR2 FQNNGV. CDR3 length equals 14 residues. Here the CDR3 reads CASSLDWGEDEQYF. The CDR3 DNA follows: TGTGCCAGCAGCTTAGATTGGGGGGAGGACGAGCAGTACTTC.

The J gene is TRBJ2-7, the V gene TRBV5-1; 8 bases fit TRBD1. This CDR3 is 16 amino acids long. Germline V gene sequence: CDR1 SGHRS, CDR2 YFSETQ. V gave up 0 bases and J gave up 3 bases; unmatched junction bases: 8. CDR3 DNA sequence: TGCGCCAGCAGCTTGGGTCAGGGGGCCTCAGGCTACGAGCAGTACTTC. The encoded protein is CASSLGQGASGYEQYF.

The chain has TRBV4-1 and TRBJ2-4, with TRBD2 identical over 9 bases. Germline V gives CDR1 MGHRA, CDR2 YSYEKL. CDR3 length equals 16 residues. The ends lost 0 bases at V and 6 bases at J; junction bases unmatched: 6. The CDR3 DNA reads as TGCGCCAGCAGCCAAGAGGAAGCGGGAGGACGAAACATTCAGTACTTC. Its protein product is CASSQEEAGGRNIQYF.

This sequence joins TRBV6-6 and TRBJ2-2; 7 nucleotides agree with TRBD1. V lost 4 bases and J lost 1; bases outside the gene matches: 3. Per the germline V gene, CDR1 is MNHNY and CDR2 is SVGAGI (reference sequence). This CDR3 has 15 residues. DNA for the CDR3: TGTGCCAGCAGTTTAGGGGGCCTGAACACCGGGGAGCTGTTTTTT. It translates to CASSLGGLNTGELFF.

The chain carries TRBV6-5 and TRBJ1-1; 8 bases agree with TRBD1. Germline V gives CDR1 MNHEY, CDR2 SVGAGI. CDR3 length equals 13 residues. V lost 7 bases to trimming and J lost 6 bases; unmatched junction nucleotides: 7. The CDR3 nucleotides are TGTGCCAGCACCAGGGGGCTGGGCGCTGAAGCTTTCTTT. It translates to CASTRGLGAEAFF.

The chain couples TRBV2 to TRBJ1-3; 7 nucleotides match TRBD1. J gave up 2 bases and V 5 bases, and 6 bases lay outside the gene matches. The CDR3 sequence is 15 residues long. Germline CDR1 is SNHLY and CDR2 is FYNNEI. CDR3 bases: TGTGCCAGCAGTCGGAAGACAGGGACTGGAAACACCATATATTTT. Its protein is CASSRKTGTGNTIYF. Drawing the rest from reference TRBV2 and TRBJ1-3, the complete variable domain is EPEVTQTPSHQVTQMGQEVILRCVPISNHLYFYWYRQILGQKVEFLVSFYNNEISEKSEIFDDQFSVERPDGSNFTLKIRSTKLEDSAMYFCASSRKTGTGNTIYFGEGSWLTVV.

This clone has ten or more counts. The chain has TRBV18 and TRBJ1-2; 8 bases align to TRBD1. Trimming took 3 bases from V and 8 from J; bases not matched to a gene: 20. CDR1 KGHSH and CDR2 LQKENI come from the germline V gene. The CDR3 extends over 18 amino acids. CDR3 DNA sequence: TGTGCCAGCTCACCGTATCAGGACAGGGAGGAGGTTAATCAAGGCTACACCTTC. Translation: CASSPYQDREEVNQGYTF.

This sequence joins TRBV9 and TRBJ2-2, with 10 positions matching TRBD2. The CDR3 has 19 residues. Germline V gene data show CDR1 as SGDLS and CDR2 as YYNGEE. V shed 0 bases and J 1 base; nucleotides not matched to a gene: 9. CDR3 in amino acids: CASSVDPSGSYGNTGELFF. CDR3 coding DNA: TGTGCCAGCAGCGTAGATCCTAGCGGGAGTTACGGGAACACCGGGGAGCTGTTTTTT.

The chain combines TRBV11-3 with TRBJ2-3, with D maybe TRBD2 (6 bases). The germline V gene encodes CDR1 SGHNT and CDR2 YENEEA. V was cut by 1 base and J by 8 bases, with 13 bases left in between. CDR3 length equals 14 residues. The CDR3 here is CASSLGGGSPTQYF. The CDR3 DNA reads TGTGCCAGCAGCTTAGGAGGAGGGTCTCCTACGCAGTATTTT.

This rearrangement joins TRBV27 to TRBJ2-3; 14 positions match TRBD2. The CDR3 has 15 amino acids. V trimming: 4 bases; J trimming: 5 bases; junction bases outside the gene matches: 2. Germline values: CDR1 MNHEY, CDR2 SMNVEV (reference sequence). This CDR3 is CASSWTSGGQDTQYF. In DNA, the CDR3 is TGTGCCAGCAGTTGGACTAGCGGGGGGCAAGATACGCAGTATTTT.

The chain joins TRBV5-5 to TRBJ2-5, with 9 nucleotides matching TRBD2. J was trimmed by 4 bases and V by 0 bases; bases with no gene match: 10. There are 17 residues in the CDR3. CDR1 SGHKS and CDR2 YYEKEE come from the germline V gene (reference sequence). CDR3 protein: CASSLGLAGRGAETQYF. Here the CDR3 DNA reads TGTGCCAGCAGCTTGGGTCTAGCGGGAAGAGGGGCAGAGACCCAGTACTTC.

This chain uses TRBV7-2 with TRBJ2-7; D is uncertain. The CDR3 totals 12 residues. Germline CDR1 is SGHTA and CDR2 is FQGNSA. V shed 4 bases and J shed 4 bases, with 8 bases lying between them. The CDR3 here is CASSYSKYEQYF. In DNA, the CDR3 is TGTGCCAGCAGCTACAGCAAGTACGAGCAGTACTTC.

The J gene is TRBJ2-7, the V gene TRBV5-1, with D maybe TRBD1 (6 bases). CDR1 and CDR2 from the germline V gene are SGHRS and YFSETQ. V lost 1 base and J 2 bases, leaving 10 bases between the germline ends. This CDR3 region has 14 residues. The CDR3 nucleotides are TGCGCCAGCAGCTTGAGCCAGGGGCCCTACGAGCAGTACTTC. It translates to CASSLSQGPYEQYF.

The gene calls are TRBV6-5 and TRBJ1-2, with TRBD1 as a possible D gene (6 bases). The CDR3 contains 15 residues. V dropped 6 bases and J dropped 2 bases, with 16 bases sitting between them. The V gene's germline CDR1 is MNHEY and CDR2 SVGAGI. CDR3 coding DNA: TGTGCCAGCAGATTACAGGGAATAGGCAACTATGGCTACACCTTC. Translated, it gives CASRLQGIGNYGYTF.